This entry lists 14 T cell receptor beta chains sequenced from one sample in a study of Ad26.COV2.S vaccination and SARS-CoV-2 variants. Data came from immunoSEQ multiplex PCR; TCRdb stores just in-frame clones and leaves some out. The data hold 300,000 to 350,000 clones, with less than 90% observed a single time. Treatment indicated: some 19 received Ad26.COV2.S at low or high dose, single or two shots; a few received placebo; per-sample allocation not given. The samples date from day 63 after the first vaccine or placebo injection. This sample comprised peripheral blood, obtained in a trial of Ad26.COV2.S vaccine versus placebo. Receptors originate from a person between 18 and 59 years old who received the Ad26.COV2.S COVID-19 vaccine or a placebo.

V is TRBV5-4 and J is TRBJ2-1; TRBD1 agrees at 7 bases. Germline lookup yields CDR1 SGHNT and CDR2 YYREEE (reference sequence). The CDR3 has 16 residues. V shed 0 bases and J 5 bases; nucleotides not matched to a gene: 8. For the CDR3, the DNA is TGTGCCAGCAGCTTGGCGACAGGGACGGGAAACAATGAGCAGTTCTTC. Protein: CASSLATGTGNNEQFF.

The chain combines TRBV27 with TRBJ1-5; D call uncertain. The V end was cut by 5 bases, the J end by 4 bases, with 6 bases between. CDR3 length: 12 amino acids. Germline CDR1 reads MNHEY; CDR2 reads SMNVEV (reference sequence). The CDR3, as DNA: TGTGCCAGCAGTCAGCCTAATCAGCCCCAGCATTTT. Translation: CASSQPNQPQHF.

The J gene is TRBJ2-5, the V gene TRBV5-1; 9 bases match TRBD2. With 6 bases clipped from V and 6 bases from J, the junction kept 15 bases outside the gene matches. This CDR3 has 16 residues. CDR1 and CDR2 from the germline V gene are SGHRS and YFSETQ. The CDR3 spells CASTFGAGAGGKTQYF. The CDR3 coding sequence is TGCGCCAGCACCTTCGGGGCGGGAGCGGGGGGAAAGACCCAGTACTTC.

CDR3 in DNA: TGTGCCAGCAGCTTGAGTTTTCCCGGGGAGCTGTTTTTT. Protein: CASSLSFPGELFF. The rearrangement uses TRBV5-6 and TRBJ2-2, with D uncertain. V was pared by 1 base and J by 6 bases, with 7 bases between. The germline V gene has CDR1 SGHDT and CDR2 YYEEEE. The CDR3 is made up of 13 amino acids.

The chain uses TRBV7-6 and TRBJ1-3; D gene uncertain. CDR1 and CDR2 (germline): SGHVS, FNYEAQ. V was cut by 1 base and J by 2 bases, with 9 bases left in between. The CDR3 runs to 15 residues. This CDR3 reads CASSLDWTAGNTIYF. CDR3 DNA sequence: TGTGCCAGCAGCTTAGATTGGACGGCTGGAAACACCATATATTTT.

This chain connects TRBV5-5 to TRBJ2-7; 7 bases are shared with TRBD1. The trim removed 2 bases at V and 6 bases at J, leaving 8 bases unmatched. The germline CDR1 and CDR2 sequences are SGHKS and YYEKEE (reference sequence). The CDR3 spans 14 residues. CDR3 residues: CASSFRQGNGEQYF. DNA for the CDR3: TGTGCCAGCAGCTTTAGACAGGGTAATGGCGAGCAGTACTTC.

This chain links TRBV7-2 with TRBJ2-1, with 10 bases matching TRBD2. The germline V gene encodes CDR1 SGHTA and CDR2 FQGNSA. V dropped 4 bases and J dropped 5; count of bases not matched to a gene: 8. The CDR3 contains 16 residues. The CDR3 region has the DNA TGTGCCAGCAGCTCAGATCTAGCGGGGGTGAACAATGAGCAGTTCTTC. Protein: CASSSDLAGVNNEQFF.

Worth noting for this clone: In the same sample, other DNA sequences code for this CDR3. V is TRBV28 and J is TRBJ1-2; 7 bases line up with TRBD1. Germline lookup yields CDR1 MDHEN and CDR2 SYDVKM. The ends lost 4 bases at V and 3 bases at J; junction bases unmatched: 2. The CDR3 has 13 amino acids. The CDR3 region has the DNA TGTGCCAGCAGTTCCGGACAGGACTATGGCTACACCTTC. It encodes CASSSGQDYGYTF.

The V gene is TRBV12-3 or TRBV12-4, the J gene TRBJ1-2; D gene unclear. V was pared by 5 bases and J by 4 bases, with 11 bases between. This CDR3 is built from 13 residues. CDR3 region: CASSPGRTYGYTF. CDR3 DNA sequence: TGTGCCAGCAGTCCCGGACGGACCTATGGCTACACCTTC.

This chain links TRBV11-2 with TRBJ2-1; 8 bases are a match to TRBD1. V lost 6 bases and J lost 4; bases outside the gene matches: 8. This CDR3 has 15 residues. CDR1 and CDR2 (germline): SGHAT, FQNNGV. The CDR3 DNA follows: TGTGCCAGCAGGAACCAGGGGGCCGGGTACAATGAGCAGTTCTTC. Translated: CASRNQGAGYNEQFF.

The chain uses TRBV12-5 and TRBJ2-5; 9 nucleotides agree with TRBD2. V shed 5 bases and J 4 bases; nucleotides not matched to a gene: 8. CDR1 is LGHNT and CDR2 is FRNRAP in the germline V gene. The CDR3 sequence is 15 residues long. CDR3 coding DNA: TGTGCTAGTGGTGAAGGTAGCGGGGGCGTAGAGACCCAGTACTTC. Translation: CASGEGSGGVETQYF. Full variable domain (rest looked up from reference TRBV12-5 and TRBJ2-5): DARVTQTPRHKVTEMGQEVTMRCQPILGHNTVFWYRQTMMQGLELLAYFRNRAPLDDSGMPKDRFSAEMPDATLATLKIQPSEPRDSAVYFCASGEGSGGVETQYFGPGTRLLVL.

The gene calls are TRBV19 and TRBJ1-1; D ambiguous. This CDR3 spans 13 amino acids. CDR1 and CDR2 from the germline V gene are LNHDA and SQIVND (reference sequence). Between the trimmed V and J ends, which lost 4 bases and 2 bases, there was a span of 8 bases. CDR3 sequence (DNA): TGTGCCAGTAGTAGGACGGGAAACACTGAAGCTTTCTTT. Translating it yields CASSRTGNTEAFF. The full variable domain, completed using reference TRBV19 and TRBJ1-1, is DGGITQSPKYLFRKEGQNVTLSCEQNLNHDAMYWYRQDPGQGLRLIYYSQIVNDFQKGDIAEGYSVSREKKESFPLTVTSAQKNPTAFYLCASSRTGNTEAFFGQGTRLTVV.

J is TRBJ1-6 and V is TRBV5-5, with TRBD1 as a possible D gene (6 bases). V shed 3 bases and J shed 10 bases, with 17 bases lying between them. CDR3 length equals 15 residues. CDR1 and CDR2 (germline): SGHKS, YYEKEE (reference sequence). In DNA form, the CDR3 reads TGTGCCAGCAGCTCGAGAGCAGGGGCGGCATCACCCCTCCACTTT. This sequence encodes CASSSRAGAASPLHF.

This chain connects TRBV24-1 to TRBJ1-5; TRBD1 matches 7 bases. Losses at the gene ends were 4 bases for V and 6 bases for J; bases not matched to a gene: 11. CDR3 length equals 16 residues. CDR1 is KGHDR, CDR2 SFDVKD, per germline. CDR3 region: CATSDPGTAGGQPQHF. CDR3 DNA sequence: TGTGCCACCAGTGACCCCGGGACAGCGGGAGGTCAGCCCCAGCATTTT.